In this sample, the clone carrying this T cell receptor (beta chain) turned up many times. The antigen is unknown. Germline values: CDR1 GTSNPN, CDR2 SVGIG (reference sequence). V was trimmed by 5 bases and J by 6 bases, leaving 17 bases between them. The length of the CDR3 is 13 residues. The sample belongs to a study of early T cells in non-severe SARS-CoV-2 infection. TCRdb reprocessed the 5' RACE reads via MiXCR and lists one record per CDR3 protein. The data hold some 70,000 distinct CDR3 sequences, with approximately 9.5% observed a single time. Whole-study findings and limits: Matching with VDJdb favored anti-spike CD8 responses (missing private and CD4 specificities).

The clonotype was recovered from an adult who was a healthcare worker with PCR-confirmed SARS-CoV-2 infection or an uninfected control (not recorded which). What was sequenced was whole blood. The rearrangement uses TRBV30 and TRBJ2-7; tentatively, D is TRBD2 (5 bases). The CDR3 DNA reads as TGTGCCTGGGCCAGAGGGAGCGATCTCGAGCAGTACTTC. Its protein is CAWARGSDLEQYF.